Below, 21 T cell receptor beta chains from the same sample are listed, as sequenced in a study of cytomegalovirus exposure and HLA in healthy donors. Amplification used 60 Vbeta primers and 13 Jbeta primers. The repertoire was sequenced with immunoSEQ multiplex PCR; TCRdb's copy has only in-frame clones and lacks some. The sample holds about 90,000 clones, about 68% seen once. Material: PBMCs. The receptor set was obtained from a man in his thirties or forties in good health and CMV-seropositive.

This CDR3 reads CASDRTGQQPQHF. As DNA, the CDR3 is TGTGCCAGCGATCGAACAGGGCAACAGCCCCAGCATTTT. This sequence joins TRBV6-6 and TRBJ1-5; TRBD1 might be the D (6 bases). The germline V gene encodes CDR1 MNHNY and CDR2 SVGAGI (reference sequence). V was trimmed by 8 bases and J by 7 bases, leaving 15 bases between them. The CDR3 is made up of 13 amino acids.

The chain couples TRBV5-4 to TRBJ2-5, with a possible D match to TRBD1 (6 bases). This CDR3 contains 14 residues. CDR1 is SGHNT, CDR2 YYREEE, per germline (reference sequence). V was cut by 0 bases and J by 7 bases, with 13 bases left in between. This CDR3 is CASSLENSRGTQYF. CDR3 DNA sequence: TGTGCCAGCAGCTTGGAAAATAGCAGGGGGACCCAGTACTTC.

This sequence joins TRBV28 and TRBJ1-1, with 8 bases fitting TRBD1. V lost 7 bases and J lost 1; bases outside the gene matches: 17. Germline-derived CDR1 and CDR2 are MDHEN and SYDVKM. This CDR3 region has 18 residues. The chain's CDR3 is CASIPPGTGIARNTEAFF. CDR3 DNA sequence: TGTGCCAGCATTCCCCCCGGGACAGGAATAGCTAGGAACACTGAAGCTTTCTTT.

J is TRBJ2-7 and V is TRBV10-3; 7 bases map to TRBD1. The CDR3 is 16 residues long. The J segment lost 1 base and the V segment lost 11 bases, leaving 17 bases of the junction unmatched. Germline V gene lookup returns CDR1 ENHRY and CDR2 SYGVKD. CDR3 sequence (DNA): TGTGCCCTCGACTTTCTTCCGGGACAGAGTTCCTACGAGCAGTACTTC. Protein sequence: CALDFLPGQSSYEQYF.

The V and J genes are TRBV4-3 and TRBJ2-3; 7 bases agree with TRBD2. The junction had 10 bases not matched to a gene; V was cut back by 0 bases and J by 4 bases. CDR1 and CDR2 from the germline V gene are LGHNA and YSLEER. The CDR3 runs to 17 residues. The DNA for the CDR3 is TGCGCCAGCAGCCAAGATAGTGGGGGAGGGCCGCCAGATACGCAGTATTTT. This codes for CASSQDSGGGPPDTQYF.

This chain connects TRBV7-6 to TRBJ2-3; 8 bases line up with TRBD2. CDR3 length: 15 residues. The V and J ends lost 3 bases and 4 bases, in that order; junction bases with no gene match: 6. Germline V lookup: CDR1 SGHVS, CDR2 FNYEAQ. DNA of the CDR3: TGTGCCAGCAGCTTGACGGGGGGGAGCGCAGATACGCAGTATTTT. This translates into CASSLTGGSADTQYF.

CDR3 coding DNA: TGTGCCAGCAGTCCCAGGGGGCAGGGTGAAGCTTTCTTT. Translation gives CASSPRGQGEAFF. The rearrangement links TRBV6-4 to TRBJ1-1, with TRBD1 matching over 8 bases. CDR3 length equals 13 residues. CDR1 and CDR2 from the germline V gene are MRHNA and SNTAGT. V lost 5 bases and J lost 7; bases outside the gene matches: 6.

The rearrangement uses TRBV27 and TRBJ1-1; 10 nucleotides align to TRBD1. The CDR3 runs 14 residues. Looked up from germline, CDR1 is MNHEY and CDR2 is SMNVEV (reference sequence). Unmatched junction bases numbered 7, after V lost 7 bases and J lost 5 bases. The CDR3 coding sequence is TGTGCCAGCATCCCGGGACAGGGGTGGACTGAAGCTTTCTTT. Translated, it gives CASIPGQGWTEAFF.

The chain has TRBV29-1 and TRBJ2-3; D is ambiguous. V lost 4 bases to trimming and J lost 1 base, with 6 bases between them. The CDR3 spans 12 residues. CDR1 is SQVTM, CDR2 ANQGSEA, per germline. CDR3 sequence: CSVVRGTDTQYF. In DNA, the CDR3 is TGCAGCGTTGTCCGCGGCACAGATACGCAGTATTTT.

The CDR3 sequence is CASSPLADSYEQYF. The CDR3 DNA reads as TGCGCCAGCAGCCCCCTGGCTGACTCCTACGAGCAGTACTTC. The gene calls are TRBV5-1 and TRBJ2-7; the D is unclear. The CDR3 consists of 14 residues. The ends were cut back, 4 bases at V and 0 bases at J, with 11 bases in the middle. The germline V gene has CDR1 SGHRS and CDR2 YFSETQ.

This clone has a handful of counts. The chain joins TRBV11-2 to TRBJ2-1; 8 bases are a match to TRBD2. Germline trimming cut 2 bases from V and 5 bases from J; bases unmatched to any gene: 5. This CDR3 has 15 residues. Germline assignment: CDR1 SGHAT and CDR2 FQNNGV. CDR3 region: CASSLTPGGNNEQFF. The CDR3 coding sequence is TGTGCCAGCAGCTTAACTCCGGGGGGGAACAATGAGCAGTTCTTC.

V and J are TRBV9 and TRBJ2-1, with 11 positions matching TRBD2. Germline V gives CDR1 SGDLS, CDR2 YYNGEE. The CDR3 totals 16 residues. V trimming: 4 bases; J trimming: 5 bases; junction bases outside the gene matches: 8. CDR3 amino acids: CASSTTSGKGNNEQFF. CDR3 DNA: TGTGCCAGCAGCACGACTAGCGGGAAAGGGAACAATGAGCAGTTCTTC.

V and J are TRBV6-5 and TRBJ1-6; 10 bases line up with TRBD1. The germline gives CDR1 MNHEY, CDR2 SVGAGI. Unmatched junction bases numbered 5, after V lost 6 bases and J lost 9 bases. The CDR3 runs 14 residues. The DNA for the CDR3 is TGTGCCAGCAGCGGGACAGGGGTGAGTTCACCCCTCCACTTT. It is translated as CASSGTGVSSPLHF.

V usage is TRBV6-1 and J usage is TRBJ2-5; D perhaps matches TRBD1 (5 bases). CDR3 length equals 14 residues. Germline V gene lookup returns CDR1 MNHNS and CDR2 SASEGT. V lost 2 bases to trimming and J lost 7 bases, with 14 bases between them. CDR3 nucleotides: TGTGCCAGCAGTGAAAGTCAGGGCGCAGGGACCCAGTACTTC. Its translation is CASSESQGAGTQYF.

The genes are TRBV6-1 and TRBJ1-2; D may be TRBD1 (6 bases). CDR1 and CDR2 (germline): MNHNS, SASEGT. The CDR3 contains 13 residues. V lost 5 bases, J lost 7 bases, and 14 bases lay in between. CDR3 in amino acids: CASSPTGMGGYTF. CDR3 nucleotide sequence: TGTGCCAGCAGTCCAACAGGGATGGGTGGCTACACCTTC.

The chain combines TRBV5-6 with TRBJ1-5; 8 nucleotides match TRBD1. Trimming took 0 bases from V and 6 from J; bases not matched to a gene: 2. The CDR3 has 14 residues. Germline V CDR1 and CDR2: SGHDT, YYEEEE. The CDR3 sequence is CASSLGQGLQPQHF. The CDR3 nucleotides are TGTGCCAGCAGCTTGGGACAGGGGCTTCAGCCCCAGCATTTT.

This rearrangement joins TRBV6-5 to TRBJ2-2; D is unclear. CDR1 and CDR2 from the germline V gene are MNHEY and SVGAGI. V lost 5 bases and J 3 bases, leaving 10 bases between the germline ends. This CDR3 is 14 amino acids long. The CDR3 DNA follows: TGTGCCAGCAGTGAGATTCTAGACACCGGGGAGCTGTTTTTT. Amino acid sequence: CASSEILDTGELFF.

The chain couples TRBV4-2 to TRBJ1-5, with 8 bases identical to TRBD1. The CDR3 covers 16 residues. Germline CDR1 reads LGHNA; CDR2 reads YNFKEQ. The V and J ends lost 4 bases and 7 bases, in that order; junction bases with no gene match: 12. The CDR3 coding sequence is TGTGCCAGCAGCCTGGCTGGACAGGGAGACCGGCAGCCCCAGCATTTT. It yields the protein CASSLAGQGDRQPQHF.

This chain links TRBV5-1 with TRBJ2-7; D is perhaps TRBD1 (5 bases). Trimming took off 1 base at V and 0 bases at J, with 20 bases between the two ends. Germline CDR1 reads SGHRS; CDR2 reads YFSETQ. The CDR3 length is 18 residues. CDR3 coding DNA: TGCGCCAGCAGCTTGAGGGGCCGAACAGCATTGAGCTCCTACGAGCAGTACTTC. Its translation: CASSLRGRTALSSYEQYF.

The rearrangement joins TRBV10-3 to TRBJ1-1, with D unclear. Looked up from germline, CDR1 is ENHRY and CDR2 is SYGVKD. The V and J ends lost 5 bases and 1 base respectively, with 11 bases between them. The CDR3 runs to 14 residues. CDR3 protein: CAISPAGANTEAFF. As DNA, the CDR3 is TGTGCCATCAGTCCGGCAGGCGCGAACACTGAAGCTTTCTTT.

The rearrangement joins TRBV6-5 to TRBJ1-2; D might be TRBD1 (5 bases). The germline V gene encodes CDR1 MNHEY and CDR2 SVGAGI. The V end lost 4 bases, the J end lost 8 bases, and 11 bases lay between the germline ends. CDR3 length equals 12 residues. CDR3 loop: CASSSGYHGYTF. CDR3 coding DNA: TGTGCCAGCAGTTCAGGGTATCACGGCTACACCTTC.